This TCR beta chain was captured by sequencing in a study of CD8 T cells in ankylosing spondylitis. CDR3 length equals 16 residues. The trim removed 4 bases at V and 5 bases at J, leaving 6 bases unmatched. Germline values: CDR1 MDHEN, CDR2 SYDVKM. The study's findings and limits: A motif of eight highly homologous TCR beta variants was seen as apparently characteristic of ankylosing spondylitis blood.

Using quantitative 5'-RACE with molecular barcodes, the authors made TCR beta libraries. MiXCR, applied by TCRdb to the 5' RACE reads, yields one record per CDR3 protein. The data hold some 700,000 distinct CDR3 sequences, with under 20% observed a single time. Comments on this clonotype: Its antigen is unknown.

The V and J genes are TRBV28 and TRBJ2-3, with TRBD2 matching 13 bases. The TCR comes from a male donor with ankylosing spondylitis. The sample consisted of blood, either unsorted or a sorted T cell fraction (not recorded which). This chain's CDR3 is CASSSGLAGAIDTQYF. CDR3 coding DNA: TGTGCCAGCAGTTCAGGACTAGCGGGAGCGATAGATACGCAGTATTTT.